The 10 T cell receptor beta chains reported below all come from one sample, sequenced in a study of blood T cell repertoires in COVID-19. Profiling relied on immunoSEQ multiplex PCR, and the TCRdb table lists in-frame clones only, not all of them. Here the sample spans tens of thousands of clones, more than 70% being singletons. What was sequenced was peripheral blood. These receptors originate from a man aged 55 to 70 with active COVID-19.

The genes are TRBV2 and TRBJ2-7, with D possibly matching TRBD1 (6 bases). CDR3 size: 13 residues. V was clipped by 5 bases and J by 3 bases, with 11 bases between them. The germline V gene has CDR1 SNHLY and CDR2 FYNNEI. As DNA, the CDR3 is TGTGCCAGCAGTCGCCGGGACAACTACGAGCAGTACTTC. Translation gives CASSRRDNYEQYF.

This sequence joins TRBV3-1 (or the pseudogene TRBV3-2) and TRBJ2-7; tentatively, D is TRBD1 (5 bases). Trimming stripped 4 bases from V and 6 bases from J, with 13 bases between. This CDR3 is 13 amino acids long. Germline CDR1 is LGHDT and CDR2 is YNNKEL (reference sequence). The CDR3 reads CASSPSQGGEQYF. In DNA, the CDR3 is TGTGCCAGCAGCCCCAGCCAGGGCGGCGAGCAGTACTTC.

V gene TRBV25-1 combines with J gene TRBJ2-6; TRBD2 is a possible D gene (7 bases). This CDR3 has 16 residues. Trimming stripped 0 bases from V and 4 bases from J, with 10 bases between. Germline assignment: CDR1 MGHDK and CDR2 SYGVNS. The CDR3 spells CASSEYRGAGANVLTF. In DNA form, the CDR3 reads TGTGCCAGCAGTGAATATCGGGGGGCAGGGGCCAACGTCCTGACTTTC.

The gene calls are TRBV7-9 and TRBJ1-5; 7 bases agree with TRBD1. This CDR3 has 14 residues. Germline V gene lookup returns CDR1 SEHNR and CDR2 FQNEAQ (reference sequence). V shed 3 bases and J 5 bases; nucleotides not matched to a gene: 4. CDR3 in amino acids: CASSFGRGDQPQHF. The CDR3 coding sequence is TGTGCCAGCAGCTTCGGCAGGGGGGATCAGCCCCAGCATTTT.

CDR3 residues: CASSLDRGTYGTQYF. The DNA of the CDR3 is TGTGCCAGCAGCTTAGATCGGGGGACCTACGGGACCCAGTACTTC. The chain is built from TRBV11-2 and TRBJ2-5; weak D call: TRBD2 (6 bases). The V gene lost 0 bases and the J gene lost 7 bases, with 15 bases spanning the gap. CDR3 length: 15 residues. The V gene's germline CDR1 is SGHAT and CDR2 FQNNGV.

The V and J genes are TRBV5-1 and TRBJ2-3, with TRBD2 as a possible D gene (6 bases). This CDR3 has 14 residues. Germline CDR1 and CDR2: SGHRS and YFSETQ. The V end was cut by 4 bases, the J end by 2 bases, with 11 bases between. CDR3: CASSGGRTTDTQYF. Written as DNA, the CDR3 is TGCGCCAGCAGCGGGGGGAGGACCACAGATACGCAGTATTTT.

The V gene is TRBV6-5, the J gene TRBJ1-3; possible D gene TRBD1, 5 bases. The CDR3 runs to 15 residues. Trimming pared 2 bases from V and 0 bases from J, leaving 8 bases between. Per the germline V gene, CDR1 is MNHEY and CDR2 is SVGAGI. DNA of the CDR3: TGTGCCAGCAGTTACAGGGGAAGCTCTGGAAACACCATATATTTT. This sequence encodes CASSYRGSSGNTIYF.

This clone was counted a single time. In DNA, the CDR3 is TGTGCCAGCAGCCCTCGGTGGCGGGAGGACAATGAGCAGTTCTTC. Its translation: CASSPRWREDNEQFF. The V and J genes are TRBV11-2 and TRBJ2-1, with 8 bases matching TRBD2. The trim removed 5 bases at V and 5 bases at J, leaving 8 bases unmatched. Germline CDR1 reads SGHAT; CDR2 reads FQNNGV. This CDR3 is 15 amino acids long.

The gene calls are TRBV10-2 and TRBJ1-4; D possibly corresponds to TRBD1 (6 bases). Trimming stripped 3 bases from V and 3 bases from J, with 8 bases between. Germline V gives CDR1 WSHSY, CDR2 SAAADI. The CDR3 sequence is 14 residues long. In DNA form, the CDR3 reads TGCGCCAGCAGTGAAGGGGGACCTAATGAAAAACTGTTTTTT. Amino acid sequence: CASSEGGPNEKLFF.

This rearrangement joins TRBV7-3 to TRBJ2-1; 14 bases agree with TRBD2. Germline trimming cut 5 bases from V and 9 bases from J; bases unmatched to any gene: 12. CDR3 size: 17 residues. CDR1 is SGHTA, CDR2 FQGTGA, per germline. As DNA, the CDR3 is TGTGCCAGCAGCCCCCGTTCGGGACTAGCGGGAGAATTTGAGCAGTTCTTC. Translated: CASSPRSGLAGEFEQFF.